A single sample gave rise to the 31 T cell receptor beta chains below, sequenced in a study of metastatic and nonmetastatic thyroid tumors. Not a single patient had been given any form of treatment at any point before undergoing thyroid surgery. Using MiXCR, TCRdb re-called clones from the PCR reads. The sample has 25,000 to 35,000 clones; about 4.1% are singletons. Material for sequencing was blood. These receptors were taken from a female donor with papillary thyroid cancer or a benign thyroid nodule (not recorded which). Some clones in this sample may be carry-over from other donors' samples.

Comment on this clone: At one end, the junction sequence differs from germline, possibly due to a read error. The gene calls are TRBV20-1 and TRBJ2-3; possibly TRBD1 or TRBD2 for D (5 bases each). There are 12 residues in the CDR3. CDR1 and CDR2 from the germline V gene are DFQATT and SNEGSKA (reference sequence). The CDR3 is CSARVVGDTQYF. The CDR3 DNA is TGCAGTGCTAGAGTAGTGGGGGATACACAGTATTTT.

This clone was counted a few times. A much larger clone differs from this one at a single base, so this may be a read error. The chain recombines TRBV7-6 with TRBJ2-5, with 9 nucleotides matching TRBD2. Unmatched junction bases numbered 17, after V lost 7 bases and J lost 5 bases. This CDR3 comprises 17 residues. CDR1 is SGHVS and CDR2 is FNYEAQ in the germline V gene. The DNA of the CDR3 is TGTGCCAGCATCCCCGTTTTGAGTAGCGGGAGAGGGGAGACCCAGTACTTC. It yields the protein CASIPVLSSGRGETQYF.

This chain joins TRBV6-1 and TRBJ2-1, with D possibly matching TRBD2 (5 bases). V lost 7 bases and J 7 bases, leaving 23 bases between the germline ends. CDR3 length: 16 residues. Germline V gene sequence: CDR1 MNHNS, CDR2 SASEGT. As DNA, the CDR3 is TGTGCCAGCACCCCCCGATCTGGTACTAGAGTGAATGAGCAGTTCTTC. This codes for CASTPRSGTRVNEQFF.

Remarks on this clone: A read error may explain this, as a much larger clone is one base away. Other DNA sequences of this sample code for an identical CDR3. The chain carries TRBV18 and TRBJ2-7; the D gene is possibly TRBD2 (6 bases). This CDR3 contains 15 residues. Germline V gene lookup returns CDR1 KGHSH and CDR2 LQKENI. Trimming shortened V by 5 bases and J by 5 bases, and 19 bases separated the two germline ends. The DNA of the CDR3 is TGTGCCAGCTCATTAACTCGGACGGGGAGGAACGAGCAGTACTTC. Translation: CASSLTRTGRNEQYF.

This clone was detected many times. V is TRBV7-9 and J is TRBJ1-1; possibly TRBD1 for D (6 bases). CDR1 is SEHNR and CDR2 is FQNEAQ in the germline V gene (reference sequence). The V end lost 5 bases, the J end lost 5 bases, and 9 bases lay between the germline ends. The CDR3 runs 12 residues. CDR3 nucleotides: TGTGCCAGCAGCGCGACAGGTACTGAAGCTTTCTTT. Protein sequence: CASSATGTEAFF.

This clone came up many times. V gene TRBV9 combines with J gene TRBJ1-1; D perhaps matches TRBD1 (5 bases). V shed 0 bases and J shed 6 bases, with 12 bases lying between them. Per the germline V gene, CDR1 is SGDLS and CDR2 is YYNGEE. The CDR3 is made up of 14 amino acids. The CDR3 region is CASSVVTGDAEAFF. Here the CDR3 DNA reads TGTGCCAGCAGCGTAGTAACGGGGGATGCTGAAGCTTTCTTT.

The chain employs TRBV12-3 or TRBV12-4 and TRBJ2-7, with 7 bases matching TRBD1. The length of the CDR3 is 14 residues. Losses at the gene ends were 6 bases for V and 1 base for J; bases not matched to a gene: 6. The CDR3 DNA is TGTGCCAGCAGCCTCCGGGACAGTTCCTACGAGCAGTACTTC. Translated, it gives CASSLRDSSYEQYF.

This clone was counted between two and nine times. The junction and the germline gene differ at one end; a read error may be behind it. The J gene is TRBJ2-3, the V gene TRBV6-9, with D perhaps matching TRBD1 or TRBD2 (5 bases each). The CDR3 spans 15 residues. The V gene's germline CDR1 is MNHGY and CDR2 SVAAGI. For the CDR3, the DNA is TGCGCCAGCAGCGCCGGGACCCAAGACACAGATACGCAGTATTTT. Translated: CASSAGTQDTDTQYF.

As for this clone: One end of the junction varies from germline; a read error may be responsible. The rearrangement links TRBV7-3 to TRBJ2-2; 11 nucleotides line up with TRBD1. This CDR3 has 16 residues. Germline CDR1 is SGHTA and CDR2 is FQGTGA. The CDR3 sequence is CASSSGQGEDTVELFF. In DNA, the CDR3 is TGTGCCAGTAGTTCGGGACAGGGGGAGGACACCGTGGAGCTGTTTTTT.

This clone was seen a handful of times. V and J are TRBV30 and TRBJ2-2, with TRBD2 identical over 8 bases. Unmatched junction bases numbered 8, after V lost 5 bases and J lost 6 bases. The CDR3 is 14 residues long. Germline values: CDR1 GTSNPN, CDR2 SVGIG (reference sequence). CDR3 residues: CAWWDPGLAGELFF. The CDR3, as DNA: TGTGCCTGGTGGGACCCGGGACTAGCCGGGGAGCTGTTTTTT.

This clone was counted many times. The CDR3 protein is CASSSGTRRIHEQYF. The CDR3, as DNA: TGCGCCAGCAGCTCCGGGACTAGGAGAATCCACGAGCAGTACTTC. The chain is built from TRBV5-1 and TRBJ2-7; 8 bases match TRBD2. Germline V gives CDR1 SGHRS, CDR2 YFSETQ. This CDR3 is 15 amino acids long. With 3 bases clipped from V and 5 bases from J, the junction kept 10 bases outside the gene matches.

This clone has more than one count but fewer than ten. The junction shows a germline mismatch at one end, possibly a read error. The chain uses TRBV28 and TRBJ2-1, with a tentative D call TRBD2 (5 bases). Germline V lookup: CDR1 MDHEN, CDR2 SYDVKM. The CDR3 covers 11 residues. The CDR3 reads CASRYRDEQLF. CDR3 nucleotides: TGTGCCAGCAGATATCGGGATGAGCAGTTATTC.

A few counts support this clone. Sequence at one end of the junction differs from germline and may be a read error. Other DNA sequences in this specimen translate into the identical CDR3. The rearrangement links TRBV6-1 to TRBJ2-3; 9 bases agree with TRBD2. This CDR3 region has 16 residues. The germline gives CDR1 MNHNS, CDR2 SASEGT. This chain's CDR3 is CASRGGRVPGTDTQYF. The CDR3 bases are TGTGCCAGCAGGGGCGGGAGGGTACCTGGCACGGATACGCAGTATTTT.

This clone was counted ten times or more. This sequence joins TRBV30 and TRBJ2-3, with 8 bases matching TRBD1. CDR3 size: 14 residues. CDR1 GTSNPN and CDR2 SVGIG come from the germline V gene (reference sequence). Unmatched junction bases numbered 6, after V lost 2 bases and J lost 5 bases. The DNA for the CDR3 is TGTGCCTGGAGTCCTGGACAGGGAGGAGATACGCAGTATTTT. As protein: CAWSPGQGGDTQYF.

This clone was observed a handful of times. CDR3: CATSPGGNQPQHF. As DNA, the CDR3 is TGTGCCACCAGCCCTGGCGGAAATCAGCCCCAGCATTTT. The chain recombines TRBV24-1 with TRBJ1-5; no definite D call. V was trimmed by 7 bases and J by 4 bases, leaving 10 bases between them. CDR3 length: 13 residues. Germline loops: CDR1 KGHDR, CDR2 SFDVKD.

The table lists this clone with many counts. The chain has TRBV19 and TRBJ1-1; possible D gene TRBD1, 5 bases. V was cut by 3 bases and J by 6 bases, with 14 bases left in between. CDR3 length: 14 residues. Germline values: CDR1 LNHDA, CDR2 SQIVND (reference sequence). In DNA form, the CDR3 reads TGTGCCAGTAGTATCCAGGGAAGGTTTGCTGAAGCTTTCTTT. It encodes CASSIQGRFAEAFF.

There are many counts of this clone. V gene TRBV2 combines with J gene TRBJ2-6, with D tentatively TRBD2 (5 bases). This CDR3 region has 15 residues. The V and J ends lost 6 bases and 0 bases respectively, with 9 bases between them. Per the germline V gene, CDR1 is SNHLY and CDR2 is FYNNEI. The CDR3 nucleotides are TGTGCCAGCAGGGCCGGGAACTCTGGGGCCAACGTCCTGACTTTC. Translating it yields CASRAGNSGANVLTF. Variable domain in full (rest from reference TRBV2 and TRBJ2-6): EPEVTQTPSHQVTQMGQEVILRCVPISNHLYFYWYRQILGQKVEFLVSFYNNEISEKSEIFDDQFSVERPDGSNFTLKIRSTKLEDSAMYFCASRAGNSGANVLTFGAGSRLTVL.

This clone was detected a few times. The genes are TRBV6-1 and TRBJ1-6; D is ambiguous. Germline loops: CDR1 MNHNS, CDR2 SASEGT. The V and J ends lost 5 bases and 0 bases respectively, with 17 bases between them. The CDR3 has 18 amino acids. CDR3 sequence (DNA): TGTGCCAGCAGTTTCAACCCGCCCGCGAACTCCTATAATTCACCCCTCCACTTT. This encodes CASSFNPPANSYNSPLHF.

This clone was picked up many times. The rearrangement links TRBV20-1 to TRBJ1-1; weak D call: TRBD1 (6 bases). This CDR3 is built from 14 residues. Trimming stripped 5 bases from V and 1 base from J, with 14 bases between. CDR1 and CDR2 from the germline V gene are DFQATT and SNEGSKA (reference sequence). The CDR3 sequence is CSADGQLENTEAFF. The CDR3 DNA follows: TGCAGTGCTGACGGACAGCTAGAGAACACTGAAGCTTTCTTT.

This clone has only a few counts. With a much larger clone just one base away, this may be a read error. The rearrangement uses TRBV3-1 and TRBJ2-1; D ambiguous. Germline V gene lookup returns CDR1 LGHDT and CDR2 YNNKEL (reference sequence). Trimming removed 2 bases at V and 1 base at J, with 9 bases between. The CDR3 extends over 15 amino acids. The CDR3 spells CASSQFIGSYNEQFF. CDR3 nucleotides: TGTGCCAGCAGCCAATTTATCGGGTCCTACAATGAGCAGTTCTTC.

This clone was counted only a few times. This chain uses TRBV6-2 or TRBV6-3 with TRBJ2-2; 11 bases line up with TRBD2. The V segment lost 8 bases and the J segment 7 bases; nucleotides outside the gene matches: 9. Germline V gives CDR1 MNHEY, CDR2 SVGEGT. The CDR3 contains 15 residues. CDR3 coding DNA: TGTGCCAGCCGTTTCCTAGCGGGAGGTAGCGGGGAGCTGTTTTTT. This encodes CASRFLAGGSGELFF.

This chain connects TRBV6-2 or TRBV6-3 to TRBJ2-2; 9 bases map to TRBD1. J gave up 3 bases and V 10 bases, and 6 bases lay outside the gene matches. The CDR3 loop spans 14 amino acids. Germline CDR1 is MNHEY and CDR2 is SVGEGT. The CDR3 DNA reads TGTGCCATCAAGACAGGGGGTGACACCGGGGAGCTGTTTTTT. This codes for CAIKTGGDTGELFF.

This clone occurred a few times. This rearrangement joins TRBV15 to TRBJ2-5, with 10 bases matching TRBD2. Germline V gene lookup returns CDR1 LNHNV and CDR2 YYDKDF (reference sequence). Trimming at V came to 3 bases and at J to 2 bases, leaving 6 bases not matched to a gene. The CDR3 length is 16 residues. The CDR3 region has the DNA TGTGCCACCAGCAGCGCCGGACTAGCGGATCAAGAGACCCAGTACTTC. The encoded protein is CATSSAGLADQETQYF.

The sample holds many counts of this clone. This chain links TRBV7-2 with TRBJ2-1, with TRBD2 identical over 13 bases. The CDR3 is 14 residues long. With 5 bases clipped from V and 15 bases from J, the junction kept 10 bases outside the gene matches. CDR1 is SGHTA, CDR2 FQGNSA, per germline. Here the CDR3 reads CASSDRTSGRGPFF. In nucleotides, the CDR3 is TGTGCCAGCAGCGACCGGACTAGCGGGAGAGGTCCGTTCTTC.

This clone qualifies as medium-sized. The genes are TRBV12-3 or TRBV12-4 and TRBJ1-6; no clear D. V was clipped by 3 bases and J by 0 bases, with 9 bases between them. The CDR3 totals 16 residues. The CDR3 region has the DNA TGTGCCAGCAGTTTCTGGGCCTTCTCCTATAATTCACCCCTCCACTTT. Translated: CASSFWAFSYNSPLHF.

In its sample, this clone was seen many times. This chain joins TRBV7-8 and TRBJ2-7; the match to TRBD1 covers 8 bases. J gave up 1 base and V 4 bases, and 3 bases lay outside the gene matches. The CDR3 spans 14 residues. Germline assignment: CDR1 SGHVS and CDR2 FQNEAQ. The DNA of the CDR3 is TGTGCCAGCAGCTGGGACAGGACATCCTACGAGCAGTACTTC. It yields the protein CASSWDRTSYEQYF. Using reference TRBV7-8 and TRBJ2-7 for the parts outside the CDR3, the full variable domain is GAGVSQSPRYKVAKRGQDVALRCDPISGHVSLFWYQQALGQGPEFLTYFQNEAQLDKSGLPSDRFFAERPEGSVSTLKIQRTQQEDSAVYLCASSWDRTSYEQYFGPGTRLTVT.

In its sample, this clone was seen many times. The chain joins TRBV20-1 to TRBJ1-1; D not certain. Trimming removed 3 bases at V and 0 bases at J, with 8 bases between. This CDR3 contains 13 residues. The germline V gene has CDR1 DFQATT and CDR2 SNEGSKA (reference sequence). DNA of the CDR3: TGCAGTGCTAGTCGTGACATGAACACTGAAGCTTTCTTT. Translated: CSASRDMNTEAFF.

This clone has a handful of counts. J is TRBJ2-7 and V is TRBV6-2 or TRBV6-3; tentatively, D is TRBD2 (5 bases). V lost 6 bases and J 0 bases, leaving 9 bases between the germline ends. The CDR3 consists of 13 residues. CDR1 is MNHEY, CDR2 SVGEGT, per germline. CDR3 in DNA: TGTGCCAGCAGCCGGGGATTCTCCTACGAGCAGTACTTC. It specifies CASSRGFSYEQYF.

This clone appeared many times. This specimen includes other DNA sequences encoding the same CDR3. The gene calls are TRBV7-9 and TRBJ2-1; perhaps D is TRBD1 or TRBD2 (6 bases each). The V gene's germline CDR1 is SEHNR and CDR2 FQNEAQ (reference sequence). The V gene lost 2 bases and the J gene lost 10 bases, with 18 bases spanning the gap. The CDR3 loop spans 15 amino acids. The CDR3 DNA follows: TGTGCCAGCAGCTTAACCGGGGGCGTCAAGGCCGAGCAGTTCTTC. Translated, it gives CASSLTGGVKAEQFF.

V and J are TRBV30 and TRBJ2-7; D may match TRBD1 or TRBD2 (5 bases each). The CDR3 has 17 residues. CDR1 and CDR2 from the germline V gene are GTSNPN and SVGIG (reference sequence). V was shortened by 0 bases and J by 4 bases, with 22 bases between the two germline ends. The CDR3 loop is CAWSVVFVRDAKYEQYF. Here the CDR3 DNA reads TGTGCCTGGAGTGTAGTCTTCGTTCGGGACGCGAAATACGAGCAGTACTTC.

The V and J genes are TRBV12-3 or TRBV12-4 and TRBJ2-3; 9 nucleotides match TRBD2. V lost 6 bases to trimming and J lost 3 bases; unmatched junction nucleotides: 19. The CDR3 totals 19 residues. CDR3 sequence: CASREPLAGTSLRTDTQYF. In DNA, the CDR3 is TGTGCCAGCAGAGAGCCTCTAGCGGGAACTTCCTTAAGGACAGATACGCAGTATTTT.